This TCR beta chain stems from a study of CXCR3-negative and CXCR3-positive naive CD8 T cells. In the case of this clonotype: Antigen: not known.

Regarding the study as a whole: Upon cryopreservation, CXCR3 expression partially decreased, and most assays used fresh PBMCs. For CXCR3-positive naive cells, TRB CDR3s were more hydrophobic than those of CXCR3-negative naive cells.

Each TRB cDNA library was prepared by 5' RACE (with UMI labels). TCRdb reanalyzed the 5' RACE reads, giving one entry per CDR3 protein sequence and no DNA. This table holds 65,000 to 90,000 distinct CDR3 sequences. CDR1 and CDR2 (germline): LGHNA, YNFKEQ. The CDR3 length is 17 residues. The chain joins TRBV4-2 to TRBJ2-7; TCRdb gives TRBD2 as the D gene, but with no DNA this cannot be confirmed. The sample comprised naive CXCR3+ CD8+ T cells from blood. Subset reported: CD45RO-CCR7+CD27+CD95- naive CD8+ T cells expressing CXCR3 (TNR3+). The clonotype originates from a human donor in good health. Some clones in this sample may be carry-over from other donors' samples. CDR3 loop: CASSQEIWLAGSYEQYF.